This T cell receptor beta chain was identified during a study of tumor and adjacent non-tumor tissue in lung cancer. As for the study in general: Patients were aged about 30 to 76, nine to eleven men and roughly five women, stage I to III.

The library came from three nested PCR rounds adapted from ARM-PCR protocols. TCRdb re-derived calls from the multiplex PCR reads in MiXCR, one entry per CDR3 protein. The repertoire holds some 100,000 distinct CDR3 sequences, with about 80% as singletons. On this clonotype itself: A read error may explain this, as a much larger clone is one base away.

No cell sorting was done before RNA was extracted from the tissue. More than 3 cm separated this lung sample from the edge of the tumor. CDR1 is GTSNPN, CDR2 SVGIG, per germline (reference sequence). The CDR3 runs to 11 residues. The V and J genes are TRBV30 and TRBJ1-2; D unclear. Sample: distant non-tumor lung tissue. The clonotype was recovered from a man in his 60s with small cell lung cancer. The DNA of the CDR3 is TGTGCCTGGAGTGGGGGAAGTGGCTACTCCTTC. Its translation is CAWSGGSGYSF.